The text below deals with one T cell receptor beta chain. V was pared by 5 bases and J by 7 bases, with 5 bases of the junction left unmatched. The CDR3 covers 14 residues. CDR1 is PRHDT, CDR2 FYEKMQ, per germline (reference sequence). These data belong to a study of blood T cell repertoires in COVID-19. Across the study: Donors in the United States, Italy and Spain gave samples during acute or convalescent COVID-19.

The table came from immunoSEQ multiplex PCR; TCRdb's copy has only in-frame clones and leaves some out. The sample holds 110,000 to 150,000 clones, roughly 83% seen once. Recruited during active infection, patients (from Seattle) were subsequently followed longitudinally. The specimen sequenced was peripheral blood. V usage is TRBV13 and J usage is TRBJ1-6; 7 positions match TRBD1. The clonotype was recovered from a woman in her sixties or seventies with COVID-19, enrolled during active disease. The CDR3: CASSPTGINSPLHF. CDR3 DNA: TGTGCCAGCAGCCCGACAGGGATCAATTCACCCCTCCACTTT. The full variable domain, with the rest looked up from reference TRBV13 and TRBJ1-6, is AAGVIQSPRHLIKEKRETATLKCYPIPRHDTVYWYQQGPGQDPQFLISFYEKMQSDKGSIPDRFSAQQFSDYHSELNMSSLELGDSALYFCASSPTGINSPLHFGNGTRLTVT.